This T cell receptor (beta chain) derives from a study of shared clonotypes between healthy human individuals. About the research overall: Every donor yielded three CD4 naive, three CD4 memory, two CD8 naive and one CD8 memory plate. Study-level findings and limits: Against clonotypes common to all four donors, non-shared ones had lower generation probabilities. Estimated richness was generally greater in naive than memory subsets.

In the source study's methods: Junction-only sequences produced by ImmunoSEQ had no quality scores, so filtering differed. Sequenced by immunoSEQ multiplex PCR; TCRdb stores in-frame clones only, minus some. V, J and clone size are taken as reported in that table, and D and trimming were inferred from the DNA itself. The sample yields about 2 million clones, over 85% seen once. This CDR3 spans 15 amino acids. V was shortened by 5 bases and J by 0 bases, with 12 bases between the two germline ends. Germline loops: CDR1 SGHAT, CDR2 FQNNGV. The naive CD8 fraction comprised CD45RO-negative cells positively selected for CCR7 and excluded terminally differentiated effector memory CD45RA+ cells. As to this clone: Antigen unknown.

The sequenced material came from naive CD8+ T cells sorted from blood. The clonotype comes from a man between 18 and 35 years old in good health. V gene TRBV11-2 combines with J gene TRBJ2-3; the D is unclear. The CDR3 DNA follows: TGTGCCAGCAGCCAGACTCCGGCGAGCACAGATACGCAGTATTTT. Encoded protein: CASSQTPASTDTQYF.